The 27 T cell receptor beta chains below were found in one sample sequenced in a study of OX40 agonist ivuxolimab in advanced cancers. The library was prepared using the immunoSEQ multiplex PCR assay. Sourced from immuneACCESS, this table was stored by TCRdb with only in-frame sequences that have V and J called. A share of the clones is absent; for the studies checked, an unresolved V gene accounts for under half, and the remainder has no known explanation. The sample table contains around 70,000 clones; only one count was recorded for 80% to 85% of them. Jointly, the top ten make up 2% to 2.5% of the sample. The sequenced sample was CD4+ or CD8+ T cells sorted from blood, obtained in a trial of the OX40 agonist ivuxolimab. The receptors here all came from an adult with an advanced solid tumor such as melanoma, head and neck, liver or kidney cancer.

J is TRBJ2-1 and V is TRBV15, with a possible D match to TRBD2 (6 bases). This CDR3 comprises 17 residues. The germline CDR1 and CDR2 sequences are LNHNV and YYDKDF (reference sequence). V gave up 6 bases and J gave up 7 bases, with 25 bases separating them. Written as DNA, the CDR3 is TGTGCCACCAGGGTCCCCGGGCTGGGCCCTGGGGGGAATGAGCAGTTCTTC. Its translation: CATRVPGLGPGGNEQFF. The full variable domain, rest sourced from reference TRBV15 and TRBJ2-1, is DAMVIQNPRYQVTQFGKPVTLSCSQTLNHNVMYWYQQKSSQAPKLLFHYYDKDFNNEADTPDNFQSRRPNTSFCFLDIRSPGLGDTAMYLCATRVPGLGPGGNEQFFGPGTRLTVL.

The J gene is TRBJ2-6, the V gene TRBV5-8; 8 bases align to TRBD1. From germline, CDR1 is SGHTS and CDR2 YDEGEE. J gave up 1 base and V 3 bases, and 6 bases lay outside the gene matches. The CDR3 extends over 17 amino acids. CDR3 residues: CASSWTGRTSGANVLTF. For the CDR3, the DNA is TGTGCCAGCAGCTGGACAGGGCGGACTTCTGGGGCCAACGTCCTGACTTTC.

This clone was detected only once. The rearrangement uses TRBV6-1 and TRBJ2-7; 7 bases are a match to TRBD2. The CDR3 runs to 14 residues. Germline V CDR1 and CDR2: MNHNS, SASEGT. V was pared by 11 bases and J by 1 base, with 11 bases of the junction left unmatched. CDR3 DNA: TGTGCCGGAGGGAGGGATTGGTCTTCCTACGAGCAGTACTTC. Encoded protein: CAGGRDWSSYEQYF.

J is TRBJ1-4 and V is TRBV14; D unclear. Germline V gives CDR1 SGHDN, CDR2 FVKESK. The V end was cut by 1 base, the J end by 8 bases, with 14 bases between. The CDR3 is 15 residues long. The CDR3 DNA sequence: TGTGCCAGCAGCCAAGTAAGCCACCGCGAGGAAAAACTGTTTTTT. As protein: CASSQVSHREEKLFF. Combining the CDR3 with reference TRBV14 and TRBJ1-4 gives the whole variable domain EAGVTQFPSHSVIEKGQTVTLRCDPISGHDNLYWYRRVMGKEIKFLLHFVKESKQDESGMPNNRFLAERTGGTYSTLKVQPAELEDSGVYFCASSQVSHREEKLFFGSGTQLSVL.

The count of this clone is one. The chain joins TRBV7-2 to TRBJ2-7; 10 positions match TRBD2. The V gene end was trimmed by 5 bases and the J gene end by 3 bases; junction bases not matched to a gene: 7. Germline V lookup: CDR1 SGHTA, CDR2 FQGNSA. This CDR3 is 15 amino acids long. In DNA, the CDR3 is TGTGCCAGCAGCCCGCGACTAGCGGGCCGCTACGAGCAGTACTTC. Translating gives CASSPRLAGRYEQYF.

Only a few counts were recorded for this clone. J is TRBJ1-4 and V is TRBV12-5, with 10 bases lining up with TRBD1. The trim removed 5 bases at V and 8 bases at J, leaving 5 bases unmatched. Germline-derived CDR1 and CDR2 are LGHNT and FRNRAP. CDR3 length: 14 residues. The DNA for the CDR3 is TGTGCTAGTGGTCCCGGGACAGGGGAGGAAAAACTGTTTTTT. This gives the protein CASGPGTGEEKLFF. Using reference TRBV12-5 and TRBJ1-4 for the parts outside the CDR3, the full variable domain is DARVTQTPRHKVTEMGQEVTMRCQPILGHNTVFWYRQTMMQGLELLAYFRNRAPLDDSGMPKDRFSAEMPDATLATLKIQPSEPRDSAVYFCASGPGTGEEKLFFGSGTQLSVL.

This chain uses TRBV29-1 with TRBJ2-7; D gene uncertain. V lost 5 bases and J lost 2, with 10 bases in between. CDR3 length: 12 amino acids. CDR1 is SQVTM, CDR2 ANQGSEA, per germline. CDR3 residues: CSVRRGTYEQYF. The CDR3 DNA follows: TGCAGCGTTAGAAGAGGAACCTACGAGCAGTACTTC.

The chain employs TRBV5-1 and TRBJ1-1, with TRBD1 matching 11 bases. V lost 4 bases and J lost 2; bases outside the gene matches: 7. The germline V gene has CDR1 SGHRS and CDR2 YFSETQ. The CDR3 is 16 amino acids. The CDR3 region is CASSRTGQGVNTEAFF. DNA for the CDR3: TGCGCCAGCAGCCGAACGGGACAGGGGGTAAACACTGAAGCTTTCTTT.

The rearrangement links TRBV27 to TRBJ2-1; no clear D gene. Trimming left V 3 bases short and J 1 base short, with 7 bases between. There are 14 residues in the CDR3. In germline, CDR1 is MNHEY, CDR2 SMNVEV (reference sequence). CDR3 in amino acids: CASSFPGSYNEQFF. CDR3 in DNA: TGTGCCAGCAGTTTCCCAGGTTCCTACAATGAGCAGTTCTTC.

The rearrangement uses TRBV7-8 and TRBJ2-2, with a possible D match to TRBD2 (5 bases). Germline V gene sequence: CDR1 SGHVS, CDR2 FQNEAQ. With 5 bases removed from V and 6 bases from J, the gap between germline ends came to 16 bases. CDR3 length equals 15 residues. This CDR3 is CASSVPGSKAGELFF. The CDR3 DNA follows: TGTGCCAGCAGCGTCCCGGGGTCTAAGGCCGGGGAGCTGTTTTTT.

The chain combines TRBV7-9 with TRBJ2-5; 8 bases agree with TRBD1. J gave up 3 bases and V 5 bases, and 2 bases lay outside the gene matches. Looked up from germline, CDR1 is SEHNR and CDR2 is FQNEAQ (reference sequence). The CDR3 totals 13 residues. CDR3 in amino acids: CASSPTGEETQYF. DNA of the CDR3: TGTGCCAGCAGCCCGACAGGGGAAGAGACCCAGTACTTC.

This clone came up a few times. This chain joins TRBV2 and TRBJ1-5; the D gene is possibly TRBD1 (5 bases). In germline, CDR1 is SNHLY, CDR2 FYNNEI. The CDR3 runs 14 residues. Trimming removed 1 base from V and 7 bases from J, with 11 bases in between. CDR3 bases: TGTGCCAGCAGTGAAGGTGGGGGTTACCAGCCCCAGCATTTT. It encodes CASSEGGGYQPQHF.

Written as DNA, the CDR3 is TGCAGCGTTGACTCTAGCGGGATGTACAATGAGCAGTTCTTC. Protein: CSVDSSGMYNEQFF. V is TRBV29-1 and J is TRBJ2-1; TRBD2 matches 9 bases. This CDR3 has 14 amino acids. The junction had 4 bases not matched to a gene; V was cut back by 3 bases and J by 4 bases. Germline V lookup: CDR1 SQVTM, CDR2 ANQGSEA.

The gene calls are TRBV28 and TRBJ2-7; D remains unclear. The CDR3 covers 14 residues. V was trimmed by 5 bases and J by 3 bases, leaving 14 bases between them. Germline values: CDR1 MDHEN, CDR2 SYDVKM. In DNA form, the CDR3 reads TGTGCCAGCAGTCCCCGTGGCAGAAGCTACGAGCAGTACTTC. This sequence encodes CASSPRGRSYEQYF.

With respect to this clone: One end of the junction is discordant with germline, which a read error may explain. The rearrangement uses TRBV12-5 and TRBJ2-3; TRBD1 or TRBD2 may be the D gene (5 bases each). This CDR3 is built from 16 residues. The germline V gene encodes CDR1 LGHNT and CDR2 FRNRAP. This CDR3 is CASGPKGQGVTHTQYF. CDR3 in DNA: TGTGCTAGTGGTCCTAAGGGGCAGGGAGTCACACATACGCAGTATTTT.

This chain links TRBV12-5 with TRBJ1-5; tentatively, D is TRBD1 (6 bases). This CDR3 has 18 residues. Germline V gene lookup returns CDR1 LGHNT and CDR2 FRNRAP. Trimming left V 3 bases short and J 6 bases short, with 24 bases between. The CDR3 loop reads CASGFPGGRTGAVQPQHF. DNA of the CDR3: TGTGCTAGTGGTTTCCCAGGAGGGAGGACGGGGGCAGTTCAGCCCCAGCATTTT.

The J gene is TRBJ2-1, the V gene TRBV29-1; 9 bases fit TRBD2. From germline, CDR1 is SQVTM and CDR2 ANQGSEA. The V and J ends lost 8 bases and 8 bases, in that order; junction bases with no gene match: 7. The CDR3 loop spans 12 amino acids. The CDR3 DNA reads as TGCAGCCTCATAGCGGGAGTCGATGAGCAGTTCTTC. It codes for CSLIAGVDEQFF.

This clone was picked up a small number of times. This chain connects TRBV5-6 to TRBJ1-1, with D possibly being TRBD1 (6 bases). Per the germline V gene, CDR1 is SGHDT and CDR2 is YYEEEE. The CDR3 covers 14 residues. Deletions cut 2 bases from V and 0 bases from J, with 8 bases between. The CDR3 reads CASSFQGLNTEAFF. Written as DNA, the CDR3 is TGTGCCAGCAGCTTTCAGGGGCTGAACACTGAAGCTTTCTTT.

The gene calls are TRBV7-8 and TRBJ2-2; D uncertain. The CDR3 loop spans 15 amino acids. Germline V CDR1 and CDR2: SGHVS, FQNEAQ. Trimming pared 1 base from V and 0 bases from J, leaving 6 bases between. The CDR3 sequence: CASSLVSANTGELFF. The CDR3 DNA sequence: TGTGCCAGCAGCTTAGTTTCGGCGAACACCGGGGAGCTGTTTTTT.

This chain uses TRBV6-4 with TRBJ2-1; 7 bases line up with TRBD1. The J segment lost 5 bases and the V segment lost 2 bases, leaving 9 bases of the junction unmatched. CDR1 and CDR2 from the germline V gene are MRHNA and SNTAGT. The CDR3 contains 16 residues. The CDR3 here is CASSDASRQGDNEQFF. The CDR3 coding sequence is TGTGCCAGCAGTGACGCGAGTCGGCAGGGGGACAATGAGCAGTTCTTC.

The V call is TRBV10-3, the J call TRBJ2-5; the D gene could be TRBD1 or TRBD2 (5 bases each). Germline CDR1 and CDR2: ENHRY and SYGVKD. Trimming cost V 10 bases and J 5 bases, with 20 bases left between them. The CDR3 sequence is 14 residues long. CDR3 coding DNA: TGTGCCACCGGTCTTGGCAGGGACGGGGAGACCCAGTACTTC. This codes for CATGLGRDGETQYF.

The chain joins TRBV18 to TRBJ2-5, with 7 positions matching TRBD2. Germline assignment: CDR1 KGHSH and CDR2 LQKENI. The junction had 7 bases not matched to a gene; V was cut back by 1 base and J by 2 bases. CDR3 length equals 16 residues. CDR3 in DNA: TGTGCCAGCTCACCACTGAGGGGAGGGAGGCAAGAGACCCAGTACTTC. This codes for CASSPLRGGRQETQYF.

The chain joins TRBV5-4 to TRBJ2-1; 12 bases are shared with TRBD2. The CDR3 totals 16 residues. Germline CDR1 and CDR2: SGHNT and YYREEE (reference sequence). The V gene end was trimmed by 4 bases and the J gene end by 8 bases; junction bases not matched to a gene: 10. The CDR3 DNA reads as TGTGCCAGCAGCGCGCTCCGGACTAGCGGGATCGATGAGCAGTTCTTC. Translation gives CASSALRTSGIDEQFF.

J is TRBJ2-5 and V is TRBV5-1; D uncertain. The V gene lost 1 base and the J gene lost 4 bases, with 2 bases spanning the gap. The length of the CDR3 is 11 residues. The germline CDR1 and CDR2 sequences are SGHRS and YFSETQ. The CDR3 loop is CASSLTETQYF. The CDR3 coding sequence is TGCGCCAGCAGCTTGACAGAGACCCAGTACTTC.

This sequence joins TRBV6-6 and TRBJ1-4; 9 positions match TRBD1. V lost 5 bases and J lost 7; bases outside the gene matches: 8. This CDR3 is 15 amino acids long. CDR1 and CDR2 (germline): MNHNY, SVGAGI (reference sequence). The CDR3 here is CASSRGQGKGEKLFF. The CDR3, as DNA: TGTGCCAGCAGTCGTGGACAGGGGAAGGGTGAAAAACTGTTTTTT.

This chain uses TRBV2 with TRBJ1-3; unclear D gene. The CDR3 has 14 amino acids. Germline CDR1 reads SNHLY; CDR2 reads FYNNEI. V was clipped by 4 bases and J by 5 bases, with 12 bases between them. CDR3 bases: TGTGCCAGCAGTGGAGACGGAGGGAGAAACACCATATATTTT. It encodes CASSGDGGRNTIYF.

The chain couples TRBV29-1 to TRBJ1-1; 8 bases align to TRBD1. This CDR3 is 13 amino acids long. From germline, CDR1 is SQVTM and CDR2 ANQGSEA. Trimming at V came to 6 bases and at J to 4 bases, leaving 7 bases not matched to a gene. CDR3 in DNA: TGCAGCGTCGTTATCGGACAGGGCACTGAAGCTTTCTTT. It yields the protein CSVVIGQGTEAFF.